Below, one TCR beta chain is given with its context. Antigen unknown. Clones were sequenced by immunoSEQ multiplex PCR, and TCRdb holds only the in-frame ones, with some missing. The top ten clones hold around 21% of a sample with around 94,000 clones, about 88% of them seen once. The source of the sample is a study of T cell responses to AZD1222 COVID-19 vaccine. Study outcomes and limitations: Clonal diversity was possibly underestimated, and the donors were mostly white British, with more females.

The V end lost 3 bases, the J end lost 3 bases, and 9 bases lay between the germline ends. Germline V gene data show CDR1 as DFQATT and CDR2 as SNEGSKA (reference sequence). CDR3 size: 13 residues. The sequence was collected from an adult in good health. Sequencing was performed on peripheral blood, taken on day 0 of AZD1222 vaccination. This chain connects TRBV20-1 to TRBJ1-5; D gene unclear. The CDR3 loop is CSASEQPNQPQHF. In nucleotides, the CDR3 is TGCAGTGCTAGTGAACAGCCCAATCAGCCCCAGCATTTT.